These 26 T cell receptor beta chains came from one sample sequenced in a study of identical twins. TCRdb reprocessed the 5' RACE reads with MiXCR, giving one entry per CDR3 protein. The table has about 530,000 distinct CDR3 sequences, 20% to 25% seen once. This same sample was also part of a study on yellow fever vaccine responses in identical twins.

The sequenced sample was CD4+ T cells sorted from blood. These receptors originate from a woman aged 18-29 years in good health.

The chain combines TRBV20-1 with TRBJ2-1; 10 bases are a match to TRBD2. V shed 2 bases and J 8 bases; nucleotides not matched to a gene: 9. The CDR3 extends over 15 amino acids. CDR1 is DFQATT and CDR2 is SNEGSKA in the germline V gene (reference sequence). The CDR3 DNA sequence: TGCAGTGCTAGAATAGCGGGAGGTCACAGGGATGAGCAGTTCTTC. As protein: CSARIAGGHRDEQFF.

This chain links TRBV20-1 with TRBJ1-5; no clear D. The V gene lost 6 bases and the J gene lost 3 bases, with 12 bases spanning the gap. Germline CDR1 is DFQATT and CDR2 is SNEGSKA (reference sequence). The CDR3 extends over 13 amino acids. CDR3 nucleotide sequence: TGCAGTGCCGCGGGGAGGGACAATCAGCCCCAGCATTTT. This gives the protein CSAAGRDNQPQHF.

This clonotype was found a few times. The rearrangement uses TRBV3-1 and TRBJ2-2, with TRBD1 matching over 11 bases. CDR1 LGHDT and CDR2 YNNKEL come from the germline V gene (reference sequence). This CDR3 comprises 16 residues. V lost 4 bases to trimming and J lost 6 bases; unmatched junction nucleotides: 7. The CDR3 loop reads CASSPAGQGVPGELFF. CDR3 bases: TGTGCCAGCAGCCCAGCGGGACAGGGGGTCCCCGGGGAGCTGTTTTTT.

V is TRBV10-1 and J is TRBJ2-5; 13 nucleotides line up with TRBD2. Per germline, CDR1 WNHNN and CDR2 SYGVQD (reference sequence). Trimming at V came to 7 bases and at J to 3 bases, leaving 5 bases not matched to a gene. This CDR3 contains 15 residues. CDR3 bases: TGCGCCAGCACCTCCGGACTAGCGGGAGAAGAGACCCAGTACTTC. Amino acids: CASTSGLAGEETQYF.

The chain joins TRBV20-1 to TRBJ1-1, with 10 bases that match TRBD1. The J segment lost 5 bases and the V segment lost 3 bases, leaving 9 bases of the junction unmatched. Germline CDR1 and CDR2: DFQATT and SNEGSKA (reference sequence). The CDR3 is made up of 15 amino acids. As DNA, the CDR3 is TGCAGTGCTAGCAACCGCGACAGGGGGCAAACTGAAGCTTTCTTT. Protein sequence: CSASNRDRGQTEAFF.

The chain recombines TRBV29-1 with TRBJ2-1; unclear D gene. The CDR3 length is 12 residues. Trimming pared 2 bases from V and 4 bases from J, leaving 6 bases between. Germline-derived CDR1 and CDR2 are SQVTM and ANQGSEA. The CDR3 protein is CSVERVYNEQFF. Written as DNA, the CDR3 is TGCAGCGTTGAACGGGTATACAATGAGCAGTTCTTC.

Many counts were recorded for this clonotype. The gene calls are TRBV5-1 and TRBJ2-1; D is uncertain. CDR1 is SGHRS and CDR2 is YFSETQ in the germline V gene. Trimming shortened V by 0 bases and J by 0 bases, and 10 bases separated the two germline ends. CDR3 length equals 16 residues. In nucleotides, the CDR3 is TGCGCCAGCAGCTTGGGGTCCTTCAGCTCCTACAATGAGCAGTTCTTC. Its protein product is CASSLGSFSSYNEQFF.

A few counts support this clonotype. The CDR3 loop reads CASTPAANSYEQYF. As DNA, the CDR3 is TGTGCCAGCACCCCCGCGGCTAACTCCTACGAGCAGTACTTC. The chain combines TRBV28 with TRBJ2-7; D is unresolved. The CDR3 runs 14 residues. Germline assignment: CDR1 MDHEN and CDR2 SYDVKM. Trimming cost V 7 bases and J 0 bases, with 13 bases left between them.

This clonotype was counted only a few times. The chain recombines TRBV7-8 with TRBJ1-2, with D hard to call. Trimming pared 1 base from V and 7 bases from J, leaving 7 bases between. CDR3 length: 12 residues. From germline, CDR1 is SGHVS and CDR2 FQNEAQ. DNA of the CDR3: TGTGCCAGCAGCTTAGAAGGGTTTGGCTACACCTTC. The encoded protein is CASSLEGFGYTF. Filled out from reference TRBV7-8 and TRBJ1-2, the complete variable domain reads GAGVSQSPRYKVAKRGQDVALRCDPISGHVSLFWYQQALGQGPEFLTYFQNEAQLDKSGLPSDRFFAERPEGSVSTLKIQRTQQEDSAVYLCASSLEGFGYTFGSGTRLTVV.

This chain connects TRBV20-1 to TRBJ2-3, with 7 nucleotides matching TRBD1. The CDR3 totals 15 residues. The V and J ends lost 0 bases and 2 bases, in that order; junction bases with no gene match: 5. The V gene's germline CDR1 is DFQATT and CDR2 SNEGSKA (reference sequence). The CDR3 DNA follows: TGCAGTGCTAGAGATACCCAGGGGGACACAGATACGCAGTATTTT. Its protein product is CSARDTQGDTDTQYF.

This rearrangement joins TRBV3-1 to TRBJ2-1, with D uncertain. V lost 0 bases and J 4 bases, leaving 10 bases between the germline ends. The CDR3 is 15 residues long. Germline CDR1 is LGHDT and CDR2 is YNNKEL (reference sequence). The CDR3 sequence: CASSQEIRAYNEQFF. DNA of the CDR3: TGTGCCAGCAGCCAAGAGATACGGGCGTACAATGAGCAGTTCTTC.

Only a few counts were recorded for this clonotype. The chain links TRBV5-1 to TRBJ2-3; 9 positions agree with TRBD2. This CDR3 spans 17 amino acids. Germline V gene data show CDR1 as SGHRS and CDR2 as YFSETQ. V was pared by 7 bases and J by 1 base, with 13 bases of the junction left unmatched. Here the CDR3 DNA reads TGCGCCAGCGCGACGGGACTAGCAGCCCCTGGCACAGATACGCAGTATTTT. Amino acid sequence: CASATGLAAPGTDTQYF.

This clonotype was counted between two and nine times. The J gene is TRBJ2-3, the V gene TRBV7-9, with D maybe TRBD2 (6 bases). This CDR3 spans 14 amino acids. Germline values: CDR1 SEHNR, CDR2 FQNEAQ (reference sequence). Trimming took 3 bases from V and 2 from J, leaving 9 bases between them. The CDR3 DNA is TGTGCCAGCAGCTTGGGGGGTATCACAGATACGCAGTATTTT. It is translated as CASSLGGITDTQYF.

This chain uses TRBV28 with TRBJ2-6; no reliable D call. Germline V gene lookup returns CDR1 MDHEN and CDR2 SYDVKM. CDR3 size: 16 residues. Trimming cost V 11 bases and J 0 bases, with 17 bases left between them. CDR3 sequence (DNA): TGTGCCGTCCAGGTGCCAGTCAGCTCTGGGGCCAACGTCCTGACTTTC. Translated, it gives CAVQVPVSSGANVLTF.

This clonotype has more than one count but fewer than ten. The V call is TRBV5-1, the J call TRBJ2-1; 7 nucleotides line up with TRBD1. CDR1 and CDR2 (germline): SGHRS, YFSETQ. This CDR3 spans 15 amino acids. Germline trimming cut 0 bases from V and 4 bases from J; bases unmatched to any gene: 4. CDR3 sequence (DNA): TGCGCCAGCAGCTTGGGGCAGGGGGATTACAATGAGCAGTTCTTC. This encodes CASSLGQGDYNEQFF.

V is TRBV4-1 and J is TRBJ2-2; 12 bases match TRBD1. V trimming: 0 bases; J trimming: 13 bases; junction bases outside the gene matches: 12. Germline CDR1 MGHRA, CDR2 YSYEKL. This CDR3 is built from 17 residues. In nucleotides, the CDR3 is TGCGCCAGCAGCCAAGATCGAAGGGACAGGGGGCTTAGACCGCTGTTTTTT. Translating it yields CASSQDRRDRGLRPLFF.

In its sample, this clonotype was seen a few times. The chain recombines TRBV10-3 with TRBJ2-1; D remains unclear. The V and J ends lost 3 bases and 6 bases respectively, with 12 bases between them. This CDR3 contains 14 residues. Looked up from germline, CDR1 is ENHRY and CDR2 is SYGVKD. The CDR3 spells CAISEPRKGNEQFF. The CDR3 nucleotides are TGTGCCATCAGTGAACCCCGGAAGGGCAATGAGCAGTTCTTC.

This chain joins TRBV2 and TRBJ2-5; TRBD2 is a possible D gene (6 bases). Per the germline V gene, CDR1 is SNHLY and CDR2 is FYNNEI. The V end was cut by 8 bases, the J end by 2 bases, with 15 bases between. The CDR3 covers 14 residues. The CDR3 DNA reads TGTGCCAGCGGTTCAAGCAGCGGGCAAGAGACCCAGTACTTC. Amino acids: CASGSSSGQETQYF.

This clonotype was counted a few times. The chain is built from TRBV3-1 and TRBJ1-1; no firm D call. The V end lost 3 bases, the J end lost 1 base, and 9 bases lay between the germline ends. CDR1 and CDR2 from the germline V gene are LGHDT and YNNKEL (reference sequence). The CDR3 is 14 residues long. CDR3 in amino acids: CASSQQGRNTEAFF. Written as DNA, the CDR3 is TGTGCCAGCAGCCAGCAAGGACGGAACACTGAAGCTTTCTTT.

CDR3 sequence reads: CASSFGRYEQYV. The CDR3 DNA follows: TGTGCCAGCAGTTTTGGTCGATACGAGCAGTACGTC. The chain joins TRBV12-3 or TRBV12-4 to TRBJ2-7; D gene unclear. The length of the CDR3 is 12 residues. The V gene lost 3 bases and the J gene lost 4 bases, with 7 bases spanning the gap.

A few counts support this clonotype. V usage is TRBV7-8 and J usage is TRBJ2-5; D may be TRBD2 (7 bases). Trimming removed 1 base at V and 1 base at J, with 13 bases between. The CDR3 spans 16 residues. Germline V gene lookup returns CDR1 SGHVS and CDR2 FQNEAQ. The CDR3 reads CASSLGSGGGQETQYF. The CDR3 DNA is TGTGCCAGCAGCTTAGGTTCGGGGGGCGGCCAAGAGACCCAGTACTTC.

This chain uses TRBV5-1 with TRBJ2-3; D is perhaps TRBD2 (5 bases). Trimming stripped 0 bases from V and 3 bases from J, with 14 bases between. CDR3 length equals 16 residues. Germline V gives CDR1 SGHRS, CDR2 YFSETQ. The CDR3 spells CASSLGGGLMTDTQYF. For the CDR3, the DNA is TGCGCCAGCAGCTTGGGAGGCGGACTTATGACAGATACGCAGTATTTT.

This CDR3 is CASSFLVGGQETQYF. The CDR3 DNA is TGTGCCAGCAGTTTTTTGGTAGGGGGCCAAGAGACCCAGTACTTC. The chain has TRBV12-3 or TRBV12-4 and TRBJ2-5, with a weak D call TRBD1 (6 bases). Between the trimmed V and J ends, which lost 3 bases and 1 base, there was a span of 12 bases. The CDR3 totals 15 residues.

This rearrangement joins TRBV27 to TRBJ2-7; TRBD2 matches at 11 bases. The germline V gene encodes CDR1 MNHEY and CDR2 SMNVEV (reference sequence). V was clipped by 6 bases and J by 4 bases; unmatched bases: 8. The CDR3 runs to 15 residues. CDR3: CASSKLAGAWYEQYF. The CDR3 DNA is TGTGCCAGCAGCAAACTAGCGGGAGCTTGGTACGAGCAGTACTTC.

The V gene is TRBV15, the J gene TRBJ1-2; 7 bases match TRBD1. The ends lost 3 bases at V and 5 bases at J; junction bases unmatched: 9. The CDR3 runs to 15 residues. Per the germline V gene, CDR1 is LNHNV and CDR2 is YYDKDF (reference sequence). The chain's CDR3 is CATSSPPGQHYGYTF. The CDR3, as DNA: TGTGCCACCAGCAGCCCCCCGGGACAGCATTATGGCTACACCTTC.

The rearrangement links TRBV18 to TRBJ2-7, with D possibly matching TRBD1 (5 bases). The CDR3 is 14 amino acids. Germline CDR1 KGHSH, CDR2 LQKENI. The V gene lost 2 bases and the J gene lost 2 bases, with 10 bases spanning the gap. CDR3 loop: CASSPSQGTYEQYF. The CDR3 DNA reads as TGTGCCAGCTCACCAAGCCAGGGTACCTACGAGCAGTACTTC.